A selection of T cell receptor beta chains follows, all from one sample in a study of cytomegalovirus exposure and HLA in healthy donors. Only in-frame clones appear in the TCRdb table, and some are missing; sequencing was by immunoSEQ multiplex PCR. The repertoire has around 100,000 clones, approximately 72% of them found once; the top ten carry 3% to 4%. Sequenced input: PBMCs. These receptors were taken from a woman in her 50s in good health and CMV-seronegative. The CDR3 runs from the conserved cysteine through the conserved F or W. Each record gives: CDR3 DNA, CDR3 protein, clone size, D gene, J gene, CDR3 length, V gene. A D gene is named only where the DNA matches it firmly. The listing skips clone size in some rows; elsewhere it reads once, few, many or a size class.

DNA: TGTGCCAGCAGTTTTGGACAGGGGGGAGATACGCAGTATTTT
CDR3: CASSFGQGGDTQYF
size: NA
D: TRBD1
J: TRBJ2-3
length: 14
V: TRBV28

DNA: TGTGCCAGCAGCTTGCAGGGGGCCTACAATGAGCAGTTCTTC
CDR3: CASSLQGAYNEQFF
size: NA
D: TRBD1
J: TRBJ2-1
length: 14
V: TRBV11-3

DNA: TGTGCCAGCAGCTTAGAGGGGGCCGGGGAGCTGTTTTTT
CDR3: CASSLEGAGELFF
size: few
D: NA
J: TRBJ2-2
length: 13
V: TRBV7-2

DNA: TGTGCCACCGCACTAGCGGGAGGGAAGGATGAGCAGTTCTTC
CDR3: CATALAGGKDEQFF
size: few
D: TRBD2
J: TRBJ2-1
length: 14
V: TRBV10-3

DNA: TGTGCCTGGAGTGTACAGGGAAATCAGCCCCAGCATTTT
CDR3: CAWSVQGNQPQHF
size: NA
D: NA
J: TRBJ1-5
length: 13
V: TRBV30

DNA: TGTGCCAGCTCACCACCACATAGCGGGGTATCCTACAATGAGCAGTTCTTC
CDR3: CASSPPHSGVSYNEQFF
size: NA
D: TRBD2
J: TRBJ2-1
length: 17
V: TRBV18

DNA: TGTGCCAGCAGCAAAGACTTAGCCTACGAGCAGTACTTC
CDR3: CASSKDLAYEQYF
size: NA
D: NA
J: TRBJ2-7
length: 13
V: TRBV21-1

DNA: TGCGCCAGCAGCCAATGGAGTCTCGGTGAGCAGTTCTTC
CDR3: CASSQWSLGEQFF
size: NA
D: NA
J: TRBJ2-1
length: 13
V: TRBV4-3

DNA: TGTGCCAGCTCACGGGCTGCCGACGGACTGTCTAACTATGGCTACACCTTC
CDR3: CASSRAADGLSNYGYTF
size: NA
D: NA
J: TRBJ1-2
length: 17
V: TRBV18

DNA: TGTGCCAGCAGCCAAGATTTAGCGCGTGAGCAGTTCTTC
CDR3: CASSQDLAREQFF
size: NA
D: NA
J: TRBJ2-1
length: 13
V: TRBV4-2

DNA: TGTGCCAGCTCAACCCTGGGGGGCAATGAGCAGTTCTTC
CDR3: CASSTLGGNEQFF
size: NA
D: NA
J: TRBJ2-1
length: 13
V: TRBV18

DNA: TGTGCCAGCAGCTTAGGGGGACTAGCGGGGGGGCGTCGCGACGAGCAGTACTTC
CDR3: CASSLGGLAGGRRDEQYF
size: few
D: TRBD2
J: TRBJ2-7
length: 18
V: TRBV7-6

DNA: TGTGCCAGTAGTATCCAGAATGATCAGCCCCAGCATTTT
CDR3: CASSIQNDQPQHF
size: NA
D: NA
J: TRBJ1-5
length: 13
V: TRBV19

DNA: TGTGCCAGCATGGGGGGGTCTTTTATTGGCTACACCTTC
CDR3: CASMGGSFIGYTF
size: NA
D: NA
J: TRBJ1-2
length: 13
V: TRBV25-1

DNA: TGCAGCGTGGGGGGGGTGAGGGATGAAAAACTGTTTTTT
CDR3: CSVGGVRDEKLFF
size: few
D: NA
J: TRBJ1-4
length: 13
V: TRBV29-1

DNA: TGTGCCAGCAGCGTAGATGGCAGGAGCACAGATACGCAGTATTTT
CDR3: CASSVDGRSTDTQYF
size: NA
D: NA
J: TRBJ2-3
length: 15
V: TRBV9

DNA: TGTGCCAGCAGCGACAGTACATGGAATGAGCAGTTCTTC
CDR3: CASSDSTWNEQFF
size: NA
D: NA
J: TRBJ2-1
length: 13
V: TRBV7-9

DNA: TGTGCCAGCAACCAGGGGCTGACTGCAGAGACCCAGTACTTC
CDR3: CASNQGLTAETQYF
size: NA
D: NA
J: TRBJ2-5
length: 14
V: TRBV9

DNA: TGTGCCAGCTCACCACCCCAGGACAGGGAATCACCCCTCCACTTT
CDR3: CASSPPQDRESPLHF
size: NA
D: TRBD1
J: TRBJ1-6
length: 15
V: TRBV18

DNA: TGCAGCGTTGCCGGGAGGCTCCAAGAGACCCAGTACTTC
CDR3: CSVAGRLQETQYF
size: NA
D: TRBD2
J: TRBJ2-5
length: 13
V: TRBV29-1

DNA: TGTGCCAGTAGTCAACAGCTAAACTATGGCTACACCTTC
CDR3: CASSQQLNYGYTF
size: NA
D: NA
J: TRBJ1-2
length: 13
V: TRBV19

DNA: TGTGCCAGCAGCTTACGAAACGACCGGGGGTGGGGGAATACGCAGTATTTT
CDR3: CASSLRNDRGWGNTQYF
size: NA
D: NA
J: TRBJ2-3
length: 17
V: TRBV5-6

DNA: TGTGCCAGCAGCCAACAGGGGGTTACCTACGAGCAGTACTTC
CDR3: CASSQQGVTYEQYF
size: NA
D: TRBD1
J: TRBJ2-7
length: 14
V: TRBV5-4

DNA: TGCGCCAGCAGCCGCGGACAGGAAGGACAGCCCCAGCATTTT
CDR3: CASSRGQEGQPQHF
size: NA
D: TRBD1
J: TRBJ1-5
length: 14
V: TRBV5-1

DNA: TGTGCCATCCAACCACTAGCGGGAGTTAGTGAGACCCAGTACTTC
CDR3: CAIQPLAGVSETQYF
size: NA
D: TRBD2
J: TRBJ2-5
length: 15
V: TRBV10-3

DNA: TGCGCCAGCAGCCGTGACAGCTACGAGCAGTACTTC
CDR3: CASSRDSYEQYF
size: once
D: NA
J: TRBJ2-7
length: 12
V: TRBV5-1

DNA: TGTGCCACCAGCAGAGATGGACTAGCGTTACCAGATACGCAGTATTTT
CDR3: CATSRDGLALPDTQYF
size: NA
D: TRBD2
J: TRBJ2-3
length: 16
V: TRBV15

DNA: TGTGCCAGCAGCTCCGGGACGACTAGCGGGGGGGCTCAGGAGACCCAGTACTTC
CDR3: CASSSGTTSGGAQETQYF
size: NA
D: TRBD2
J: TRBJ2-5
length: 18
V: TRBV11-3

DNA: TGTGCCAGCAGCCAACCCAACAGGGCAAGAGGGGATTACAATGAGCAGTTCTTC
CDR3: CASSQPNRARGDYNEQFF
size: few
D: NA
J: TRBJ2-1
length: 18
V: TRBV7-9

DNA: TGCGCCAGCAGCGGACTAGCGGATAACACCGGGGAGCTGTTTTTT
CDR3: CASSGLADNTGELFF
size: NA
D: TRBD2
J: TRBJ2-2
length: 15
V: TRBV5-1

DNA: TGTGCCAGCAGAACCGGGACAGGGACGCTCCGGGAGCAGTACTTC
CDR3: CASRTGTGTLREQYF
size: NA
D: TRBD1
J: TRBJ2-7
length: 15
V: TRBV6-5

DNA: TGTGCCAGTAGTTTCGGACGGGGAGACAATCAGCCCCAGCATTTT
CDR3: CASSFGRGDNQPQHF
size: NA
D: NA
J: TRBJ1-5
length: 15
V: TRBV19